This TCR beta chain was obtained from a study of human T cells and chemical hapten exposure. Time point of the sample: patch test 2, 6 weeks after DPC sensitization. Sample treatment: therapeutic diphenylcyclopropenone sensitization with weekly scalp DPC. Alopecia patients between 18 and 70 years old and suitable for DPC were used as donors. Between the trimmed V and J ends, which lost 0 bases and 4 bases, there was a span of 12 bases. Germline V CDR1 and CDR2: SGHDT, YYEEEE. This CDR3 is built from 15 residues. TCRdb itself ran the RACE reads through MiXCR, one entry per CDR3 protein. Of 350,000 to 400,000 distinct CDR3 sequences listed, over 6% are singletons. Study results and caveats: Counts of TCRs expanded at PT1 correlated positively with patch test score.

As for this clonotype: What it binds is unknown.

The sample here was whole blood, taken in connection with sensitization to the hapten diphenylcyclopropenone (DPC). The TCR originated in a woman aged 18 to 35 with alopecia areata. Some clones in this sample may be carry-over from other donors' samples. The V and J genes are TRBV5-6 and TRBJ2-3; the D is unclear. The CDR3 region is CASSLGLGEADTQYF. The CDR3 DNA follows: TGTGCCAGCAGCTTGGGGCTCGGAGAGGCAGATACGCAGTATTTT.